In its sample, the clone carrying this T cell receptor (beta chain) ranks as medium-sized. The antigen remains undetermined. This sample is drawn from a study of spatial heterogeneity in lung cancer. Whole-study results and caveats: Blood contained ubiquitous expanded tumor TCRs more at resection than at follow-up.

The V and J ends lost 2 bases and 3 bases respectively, with 1 base between them. The CDR3 spans 12 residues. Germline V lookup: CDR1 SGHVS, CDR2 FNYEAQ. Each TCR cDNA molecule bore a unique molecular identifier. TCRdb passed the 5' RACE reads through MiXCR, listing each CDR3 protein once. The profile shows tens of thousands of distinct CDR3 sequences, about 7.2% of them singletons. Noted time point: sample taken at primary tumor resection. Sequencing was performed on whole RNA extracted from tumor and nontumor lung tissue, or from frozen PBMC, and the material was left unsorted. This specimen was PBMCs, taken at surgery. J is TRBJ2-2 and V is TRBV7-6; D uncertain. This sequence originates from a male donor with early-stage non-small cell lung cancer. CDR3 in amino acids: CASSLYTGELFF. For the CDR3, the DNA is TGTGCCAGCAGCTTATACACCGGGGAGCTGTTTTTT.